The 12 T cell receptor beta chains below were found in one sample sequenced in a study of OX40 agonist ivuxolimab in advanced cancers. The data were produced by immunoSEQ multiplex PCR, yet TCRdb's version contains in-frame clones alone and is incomplete. Among tens of thousands of clones listed, 94% were seen once. Here the sequenced sample was CD4+ or CD8+ T cells sorted from blood, taken in a trial of the OX40 agonist ivuxolimab. These receptor sequences come from an adult with an advanced solid tumor such as melanoma, head and neck, liver or kidney cancer.

The chain couples TRBV4-1 to TRBJ1-1; D call uncertain. V shed 0 bases and J shed 3 bases, with 8 bases lying between them. Germline V gives CDR1 MGHRA, CDR2 YSYEKL. The CDR3 is made up of 14 amino acids. The chain's CDR3 is CASSQEWGYTEAFF. In DNA form, the CDR3 reads TGCGCCAGCAGCCAAGAGTGGGGTTACACTGAAGCTTTCTTT.

The chain uses TRBV9 and TRBJ2-5; 8 positions agree with TRBD2. The CDR3 runs to 15 residues. J gave up 2 bases and V 4 bases, and 7 bases lay outside the gene matches. Germline values: CDR1 SGDLS, CDR2 YYNGEE. This CDR3 reads CASSFLEREQETQYF. Written as DNA, the CDR3 is TGTGCCAGCAGCTTTCTGGAGCGGGAGCAAGAGACCCAGTACTTC.

V is TRBV5-4 and J is TRBJ2-6, with D perhaps TRBD2 (6 bases). Trimming left V 3 bases short and J 0 bases short, with 13 bases between. The CDR3 loop spans 17 amino acids. CDR1 is SGHNT and CDR2 is YYREEE in the germline V gene (reference sequence). The CDR3 here is CASSSGTPFSGANVLTF. CDR3 sequence (DNA): TGTGCCAGCAGCTCCGGGACTCCTTTCTCTGGGGCCAACGTCCTGACTTTC.

This chain joins TRBV4-3 and TRBJ2-1, with D possibly TRBD2 on 6 matching bases. V was trimmed by 1 base and J by 2 bases, leaving 9 bases between them. Germline-derived CDR1 and CDR2 are LGHNA and YSLEER. The CDR3 extends over 15 amino acids. The DNA of the CDR3 is TGCGCCAGCAGCCAAGTGTCTAGCGCCTACAATGAGCAGTTCTTC. As protein: CASSQVSSAYNEQFF.

The CDR3 DNA follows: TGTGCCATCGTAGGGGAGACCCAGTACTTC. It codes for CAIVGETQYF. This chain links TRBV2 with TRBJ2-5; no definite D call. The CDR3 extends over 10 amino acids. With 10 bases removed from V and 5 bases from J, the gap between germline ends came to 8 bases. Per germline, CDR1 SNHLY and CDR2 FYNNEI.

The gene calls are TRBV15 and TRBJ2-2, with 12 bases that match TRBD2. Germline V gene data show CDR1 as LNHNV and CDR2 as YYDKDF (reference sequence). The junction had 12 bases not matched to a gene; V was cut back by 0 bases and J by 4 bases. The CDR3 consists of 20 residues. The CDR3 loop reads CATSRDLLAGGPVRTGELFF. The CDR3 region has the DNA TGTGCCACCAGCAGAGATTTGCTAGCGGGAGGGCCCGTGCGCACCGGGGAGCTGTTTTTT.

The V gene is TRBV10-3, the J gene TRBJ1-2; D remains ambiguous. The CDR3 length is 15 residues. Per the germline V gene, CDR1 is ENHRY and CDR2 is SYGVKD. With 3 bases removed from V and 1 base from J, the gap between germline ends came to 12 bases. CDR3: CAISEIGQVNYGYTF. CDR3 nucleotide sequence: TGTGCCATCAGTGAAATAGGCCAGGTTAACTATGGCTACACCTTC.

The CDR3 DNA sequence: TGTGCCAGCAGCCCGTCAGGGGGTCGGCAGTACTTC. Its protein product is CASSPSGGRQYF. This chain uses TRBV9 with TRBJ2-7; TRBD1 agrees at 7 bases. The CDR3 contains 12 residues. V shed 4 bases, J shed 9 bases, and the junction held 7 bases outside the gene matches. The germline V gene has CDR1 SGDLS and CDR2 YYNGEE. Combining the CDR3 with reference TRBV9 and TRBJ2-7 gives the whole variable domain DSGVTQTPKHLITATGQRVTLRCSPRSGDLSVYWYQQSLDQGLQFLIQYYNGEERAKGNILERFSAQQFPDLHSELNLSSLELGDSALYFCASSPSGGRQYFGPGTRLTVT.

The chain couples TRBV6-6 to TRBJ2-7, with 14 nucleotides matching TRBD2. The CDR3 covers 16 residues. J gave up 4 bases and V 9 bases, and 11 bases lay outside the gene matches. Germline-derived CDR1 and CDR2 are MNHNY and SVGAGI (reference sequence). The CDR3: CASGTSGRSPVYEQYF. CDR3 bases: TGTGCCAGTGGGACTAGCGGGAGATCACCAGTATACGAGCAGTACTTC.

V usage is TRBV9 and J usage is TRBJ2-3; 9 positions match TRBD2. The V segment lost 4 bases and the J segment 4 bases; nucleotides outside the gene matches: 4. Per the germline V gene, CDR1 is SGDLS and CDR2 is YYNGEE. The CDR3 spans 14 residues. In nucleotides, the CDR3 is TGTGCCAGCAGCCCTAGCGGGACCGCAGATACGCAGTATTTT. Encoded protein: CASSPSGTADTQYF.

J is TRBJ1-5 and V is TRBV4-3, with D perhaps TRBD1 (5 bases). Trimming shortened V by 3 bases and J by 0 bases, and 6 bases separated the two germline ends. This CDR3 spans 14 amino acids. Germline assignment: CDR1 LGHNA and CDR2 YSLEER. CDR3 sequence: CASSHDSSNQPQHF. CDR3 DNA: TGCGCCAGCAGCCATGACAGTAGCAATCAGCCCCAGCATTTT.

The chain has TRBV6-5 and TRBJ2-3; the match to TRBD2 covers 11 bases. The CDR3 runs to 15 residues. CDR1 and CDR2 from the germline V gene are MNHEY and SVGAGI. Trimming cost V 4 bases and J 6 bases; bases outside gene matches: 6. The CDR3, as DNA: TGTGCCAGCAGTTGGTTAGCGGGAGGGCCGGATACGCAGTATTTT. Encoded protein: CASSWLAGGPDTQYF.